What follows describes a single T cell receptor beta chain. The antigen it binds to is not known. Base-call qualities are not available, and no considerably larger clone is one nucleotide away. To demonstrate the VDJtools post-analysis software, TCR beta repertoires were profiled from the peripheral blood of some 12 young patients with multiple sclerosis. Multiple sclerosis patients were children and adolescents aged roughly 6 to 17 years. Library construction relied on PCR. TCRdb lists the instrument as Illumina HiSeq 2500. To reduce PCR and sequencing biases, unique molecular identifiers were built into the TCR beta cDNA libraries. About 0.5 million cDNA molecules were obtained for every 1 to 10 million input T cells, so each molecule roughly corresponded to one T cell. The patient libraries were prepared and sequenced using the same protocol as the earlier healthy control dataset. Within a given batch, samples were prepared together, multiplexed and sequenced on the same HiSeq lane. For the original study's pipeline: MIGEC was used to process the raw barcoded reads, and molecular identifier groups with only a single read were discarded before consensus assembly and CDR3 extraction. VDJtools was used for post-analysis of the clonotype tables, with diversity normalized by down-sampling every dataset to the smallest sample size. Repertoire overlap clustering matched CDR3 amino acid but not nucleotide sequences to correct batch-related cross-sample contamination. TCRdb passed the public sequencing reads through fastp at Q25 and MiXCR, retaining productive beta sequences. Each CDR3 protein gets just one entry, which takes the most common genes and DNA from the rows behind it. TCRdb, not the authors, supplied the V and J calls. The sample data list about 460,000 distinct CDR3 sequences, and roughly 45% of these were observed just once. Of the sample, about an eighth is held by the ten largest clones.

The sample originates from a study of post-analysis software for immune sequencing data (dated by TCRdb to between 2014 and 2017). About the full investigation: Relapsing-remitting, secondary progressive and progressive-relapsing multiple sclerosis were recorded as disease courses, and subtype annotation was lacking for some patients. The patient repertoires were compared against around eleven previously published healthy control repertoires obtained from donors aged about 6 to 26 years. A subset of samples was prepared in parallel using single-end sample barcoding, then pooled and co-amplified after Illumina adapter ligation.

Overall study results and their limits: Strong co-clustering of samples prepared in the same batch was shown by direct clustering with F measure, prompting a batch-effect correction. The control group was slightly older than the multiple sclerosis patient group. Compared with controls, multiple sclerosis patients had significantly lower normalized Chao1 diversity, a finding suggesting substantial peripheral T-cell clonal expansion.

The TCR sequence derives from a girl aged 10 to 17 with multiple sclerosis. The sample taken for sequencing was blood.

The nucleotide sequence is given as TGTGCCAGCATCGCCGACAATGAGCAGTTCTTC. Its protein product is CASIADNEQFF. The chain joins TRBV6-5 to TRBJ2-1, with the D gene not clear enough to name. CDR3 length: 11 amino acids, cysteine to phenylalanine. Left in the record is the CDR3 DNA by itself, 33 bases read in frame from the first base. A distance of 6 bases separates the germline ends of V and J, which lose 7 bases and 5 bases respectively. The germline V gene yields MNHEY for CDR1 and SVGAGI for CDR2.